Listed below are T cell receptor beta chains from one sample, sequenced in a study of OX40 agonist ivuxolimab in advanced cancers. Sequenced by immunoSEQ multiplex PCR; TCRdb stores in-frame clones only, minus some. The sample shows more than 40,000 clones, 82% of them seen only once. The sample here was CD4+ or CD8+ T cells sorted from blood, taken in a trial of the OX40 agonist ivuxolimab. The receptors stem from an adult with an advanced solid tumor such as melanoma, head and neck, liver or kidney cancer. The conserved cysteine and the conserved F or W are not part of the CDR3 here.

TRBJ1-2	TRBV11-2	ASSPRTGVGGYT
TRBJ2-7	TRBV11-3	ASSLGPTGTYEQY
TRBJ1-2	TRBV18	ASSPGQGNYGYT
TRBJ2-7	TRBV5-1	ASSLDHAGEMKQY
TRBJ1-1	TRBV6-6	ASSYVENTEAF
TRBJ1-6	TRBV9	ASSLPGVQPLH
TRBJ1-1	TRBV30	ARGRDNTEAF
TRBJ1-1	TRBV19	ASSTGLWTEAF
TRBJ2-3	TRBV9	ASASRLGNPSTDTQY
TRBJ1-4	TRBV29-1	SVEAGPTNEKLF
TRBJ1-1	TRBV7-2	ASSLQGWAEAF
TRBJ1-5	TRBV27	ASSFAISNQPQH
TRBJ2-5	TRBV7-9	ASSSTIQETQY
TRBJ1-2	TRBV21-1	AMGDRDGGYT
TRBJ2-5	TRBV5-1	ASSGTSGGAAETQY
TRBJ1-6	TRBV30	AWSGGFNSPLH
TRBJ2-1	TRBV11-2	ASSLAPSAGGRYNEQF
TRBJ1-5	TRBV6-1	ASRGGGSGQPQH
TRBJ1-6	TRBV2	ASSDPGQGSSPLH
TRBJ1-5	TRBV11-2	ASSEQGKGNQPQH
TRBJ1-6	TRBV19	ACTGQGYNSPLH
TRBJ1-5	TRBV19	ASSISGRGRALTAQH
TRBJ1-1	TRBV7-3	ASSPTGNTEAF
TRBJ2-2	TRBV18	ASSPQAQANTGELF
TRBJ1-1	TRBV4-2	ASSQVAVMNTEAF
TRBJ2-3	TRBV10-3	AIKVGLASTDTQY
TRBJ1-1	TRBV29-1	SVVESGGTEAF
TRBJ1-4	TRBV6-1	ASRPTGGHEKLF
TRBJ1-5	TRBV6-5	ASSTSPGNQPQH
TRBJ1-6	TRBV7-2	ASSFQNSPLH
TRBJ1-1	TRBV2	ASSEVSDTEAF
TRBJ1-6	TRBV11-2	ASSVTAANSPLH
TRBJ1-4	TRBV4-2	ASSHGDRANEKLF
TRBJ1-2	TRBV28	ASRENYYGYT
TRBJ1-5	TRBV9	ASSEDWGQPQH
TRBJ2-7	TRBV5-1	ASSLDAVAYEQY
TRBJ2-2	TRBV19	ASSWDRMNTGELF
TRBJ1-2	TRBV7-9	ASSRQGANYGYT
TRBJ2-3	TRBV2	ASSEGQVPDTQY
TRBJ2-5	TRBV30	AWSPYPRGEGGLRETQY
TRBJ2-4	TRBV7-2	ASSSAGGLNIQY
TRBJ2-2	TRBV4-3	ASSQDVEGAATGELF
TRBJ2-4	TRBV15	ATSKGRRPDKNIQY
TRBJ2-5	TRBV4-1	ASSLNGGEMETQY
TRBJ2-5	TRBV5-4	ASSLAGGPETQY
TRBJ1-4	TRBV5-1	ASSLQGQATNEKLF
TRBJ1-5	TRBV5-1	ASSLLGNSNQPQH
TRBJ1-5	TRBV4-3	ASSPDRVGQPQH
TRBJ2-7	TRBV30	AWSRGQGPYEQY
TRBJ2-5	TRBV4-1	ASSLRASGGLETQY
TRBJ1-5	TRBV12-5	ASGRESNQPQH
TRBJ1-1	TRBV6-5	ASSLDRGPNTEAF
TRBJ2-7	TRBV27	ASSMTPYYEQY
TRBJ1-2	TRBV11-2	ASSLGQTNYGYT
TRBJ1-1	TRBV6-5	ASCPPGQGWTEAF
TRBJ1-2	TRBV5-1	ASSLSFGNYGYT